This T cell receptor (beta chain) was recovered during a study of blood T cell repertoires in COVID-19. Turning to the study itself: The cDNA or gDNA used as material had been derived from T cells, B-cell-depleted T cells, or PBMCs.

Original data processing: Researchers report that nucleated cell counts were estimated from reference gene primer amplification. TCRdb's copy holds only in-frame clones and misses some; the assay was immunoSEQ multiplex PCR. For V, J and clone size, that table is used; D and trimming come from the DNA. There are 300,000 to 450,000 clones in the sample; roughly 90% occur only once, and less than 3.5% lies in the top ten. The sample comprised peripheral blood. This TCR came from a woman aged 25-40 years with COVID-19, enrolled during active disease.

CDR3 sequence: CASSTGGISGNTIYF. The CDR3 nucleotides are TGTGCCAGCAGCACAGGGGGCATATCTGGAAACACCATATATTTT. This sequence joins TRBV6-5 and TRBJ1-3, with 9 bases lining up with TRBD1. CDR1 is MNHEY, CDR2 SVGAGI, per germline. J gave up 1 base and V 6 bases, and 4 bases lay outside the gene matches. The CDR3 totals 15 residues.